This TCR beta chain appears in the sequencing data of a study of early T cells in non-severe SARS-CoV-2 infection. Study information: Sequencing targeted bulk RNA from unsorted whole blood, leaving chains unpaired. Study findings and constraints: Using VDJdb, the matching emphasized anti-spike CD8 responses while missing private and CD4 specificities.

Per the germline V gene, CDR1 is MNHEY and CDR2 is SVGEGT. CDR3 length equals 13 residues. The V gene lost 6 bases and the J gene lost 4 bases, with 12 bases spanning the gap. A single record per CDR3 protein comes from TCRdb applying MiXCR to the 5' RACE reads. This sample has 30,000 to 45,000 distinct CDR3 sequences, with about 9.3% found just once. This clonotype showed up just a few times. The antigen is not known. The receptor's source is an adult who was a healthcare worker with PCR-confirmed SARS-CoV-2 infection or an uninfected control (not recorded which). V gene TRBV6-2 or TRBV6-3 combines with J gene TRBJ1-2; the D is unclear. The specimen sequenced was whole blood. The CDR3: CASRVSGIYGYTF. The CDR3, as DNA: TGTGCCAGCAGAGTCTCCGGAATCTATGGCTACACCTTC.